The next 29 T cell receptor beta chains were all read from a single sample in a study of blood T cell repertoires in COVID-19. Produced via immunoSEQ multiplex PCR; TCRdb's table is partial and in-frame only. The data contain over 85,000 clones, approximately 82% of them singletons. Sample: peripheral blood. Receptor source: a man in his fifties or sixties with active or convalescent COVID-19.

Regarding this clone: Relative to the germline gene, one junction end is altered; a read error may explain this. This rearrangement joins TRBV7-9 to TRBJ1-1, with a weak D call TRBD1 (6 bases). The CDR3 has 16 residues. In germline, CDR1 is SEHNR, CDR2 FQNEAQ (reference sequence). The chain's CDR3 is CASSSQGWWVKTEAFF. The CDR3 DNA sequence: TGTGCCAGCAGCTCTCAGGGGTGGTGGGTGAAAACTGAAGCTTTCTTT.

The rearrangement joins TRBV28 to TRBJ1-2; D remains unclear. The germline CDR1 and CDR2 sequences are MDHEN and SYDVKM. CDR3 length: 11 residues. The V end was cut by 7 bases, the J end by 4 bases, with 7 bases between. Written as DNA, the CDR3 is TGTGCCAGCACCACAACCTATGGCTACACCTTC. Translated, it gives CASTTTYGYTF.

This clone was recorded a few times. The chain carries TRBV2 and TRBJ2-3; 11 nucleotides match TRBD2. Germline CDR1 and CDR2: SNHLY and FYNNEI. Trimming removed 7 bases from V and 5 bases from J; junction bases left unmatched: 8. The CDR3 loop spans 15 amino acids. The CDR3 DNA reads TGTGCCAGCACAGGGACTAGCGGCTCTGTAGATACGCAGTATTTT. This codes for CASTGTSGSVDTQYF.

For this clone: A much larger clone lies one base from this, so it may be a read error. CDR3 protein: CASSRRGSSGNTIYF. CDR3 coding DNA: TGTGCCAGCAGCCGGAGGGGCAGCTCTGGAAACACCATATATTTT. This chain uses TRBV7-9 with TRBJ1-3; D may be TRBD1 (5 bases). Germline V gives CDR1 SEHNR, CDR2 FQNEAQ (reference sequence). This CDR3 contains 15 residues. Trimming removed 5 bases from V and 0 bases from J, with 11 bases in between.

The chain carries TRBV2 and TRBJ2-7; 13 bases line up with TRBD2. The J segment lost 8 bases and the V segment lost 5 bases, leaving 9 bases of the junction unmatched. Germline CDR1 SNHLY, CDR2 FYNNEI. This CDR3 is 15 amino acids long. The chain's CDR3 is CASSTTGLAGEQQYF. For the CDR3, the DNA is TGTGCCAGCAGTACGACCGGACTAGCGGGAGAACAGCAGTACTTC.

The V and J genes are TRBV4-3 and TRBJ2-3; the D gene is possibly TRBD2 (6 bases). V lost 3 bases, J lost 6 bases, and 22 bases lay in between. Germline V gene sequence: CDR1 LGHNA, CDR2 YSLEER. The CDR3 spans 17 residues. CDR3 amino acids: CASSHGGGLRQGDTQYF. Here the CDR3 DNA reads TGCGCCAGCAGCCATGGGGGAGGACTACGGCAAGGTGATACGCAGTATTTT.

This chain links TRBV5-1 with TRBJ2-6; D may be TRBD2 (6 bases). CDR3 length equals 18 residues. V lost 1 base, J lost 0 bases, and 14 bases lay in between. Germline V gene lookup returns CDR1 SGHRS and CDR2 YFSETQ. CDR3 nucleotides: TGCGCCAGCAGCTTGTTCACGGGAGACCTCTCTGGGGCCAACGTCCTGACTTTC. Amino acid sequence: CASSLFTGDLSGANVLTF.

To note about this clone: Distinct nucleotide sequences in the sample also encode this CDR3. The J gene is TRBJ2-2, the V gene TRBV10-2; D gene uncertain. Per the germline V gene, CDR1 is WSHSY and CDR2 is SAAADI. V gave up 1 base and J gave up 0 bases, with 6 bases separating them. There are 15 residues in the CDR3. The CDR3 sequence: CASSEWLANTGELFF. The CDR3 coding sequence is TGCGCCAGCAGTGAGTGGCTAGCGAACACCGGGGAGCTGTTTTTT.

The rearrangement uses TRBV5-6 and TRBJ2-3; tentatively, D is TRBD2 (7 bases). CDR1 and CDR2 (germline): SGHDT, YYEEEE. This CDR3 is 16 amino acids long. The V and J ends lost 4 bases and 7 bases respectively, with 22 bases between them. The CDR3 sequence is CASSRQGGGRMHTQYF. CDR3 DNA: TGTGCCAGCAGCCGGCAAGGGGGAGGGCGAATGCATACGCAGTATTTT. Full variable domain (remainder filled in from reference TRBV5-6 and TRBJ2-3): DAGVTQSPTHLIKTRGQQVTLRCSPKSGHDTVSWYQQALGQGPQFIFQYYEEEERQRGNFPDRFSGHQFPNYSSELNVNALLLGDSALYLCASSRQGGGRMHTQYFGPGTRLTVL.

This chain links TRBV9 with TRBJ2-5, with a possible D match to TRBD2 (6 bases). CDR1 is SGDLS and CDR2 is YYNGEE in the germline V gene. V was shortened by 0 bases and J by 4 bases, with 16 bases between the two germline ends. This CDR3 contains 16 residues. The CDR3: CASSVGMAGPRETQYF. The DNA for the CDR3 is TGTGCCAGCAGCGTAGGGATGGCGGGACCCAGAGAGACCCAGTACTTC. Full variable domain (missing parts from reference TRBV9 and TRBJ2-5): DSGVTQTPKHLITATGQRVTLRCSPRSGDLSVYWYQQSLDQGLQFLIQYYNGEERAKGNILERFSAQQFPDLHSELNLSSLELGDSALYFCASSVGMAGPRETQYFGPGTRLLVL.

The V gene is TRBV6-5, the J gene TRBJ2-3; TRBD1 matches 11 bases. Looked up from germline, CDR1 is MNHEY and CDR2 is SVGAGI. The CDR3 spans 15 residues. The junction had 6 bases not matched to a gene; V was cut back by 7 bases and J by 3 bases. Here the CDR3 DNA reads TGTGCCAGCAAGGGGGGGACAGGGGGAACAGATACGCAGTATTTT. Protein sequence: CASKGGTGGTDTQYF.

The rearrangement joins TRBV4-1 to TRBJ2-5; D perhaps matches TRBD1 (7 bases). CDR3 size: 14 residues. Trimming removed 0 bases at V and 5 bases at J, with 10 bases between. Germline V CDR1 and CDR2: MGHRA, YSYEKL. CDR3 nucleotide sequence: TGCGCCAGCAGCCAAGAGCCAGGGGGGGAGACCCAGTACTTC. The encoded protein is CASSQEPGGETQYF.

The chain is built from TRBV9 and TRBJ2-3; no clear D gene. The V end lost 3 bases, the J end lost 6 bases, and 17 bases lay between the germline ends. Germline CDR1 reads SGDLS; CDR2 reads YYNGEE. This CDR3 contains 15 residues. This CDR3 is CASSAGPQATDTQYF. CDR3 nucleotide sequence: TGTGCCAGCAGCGCAGGTCCCCAAGCTACGGATACGCAGTATTTT.

The chain combines TRBV9 with TRBJ1-6, with TRBD1 identical over 8 bases. V lost 2 bases, J lost 3 bases, and 4 bases stayed unmatched. Germline-derived CDR1 and CDR2 are SGDLS and YYNGEE. CDR3 length equals 16 residues. CDR3 sequence (DNA): TGTGCCAGCAGCGTCGGACAGGGCCTCTATAATTCACCCCTCCACTTT. As protein: CASSVGQGLYNSPLHF.

This clone came up a few times. This sequence joins TRBV6-5 and TRBJ2-7, with D hard to call. The germline CDR1 and CDR2 sequences are MNHEY and SVGAGI. The CDR3 has 14 amino acids. Trimming shortened V by 7 bases and J by 2 bases, and 15 bases separated the two germline ends. The CDR3 bases are TGTGCCAGCAACCCAGTGCAGGCCCCCTACGAGCAGTACTTC. It yields the protein CASNPVQAPYEQYF.

In its sample, this clone was seen once. This sequence joins TRBV9 and TRBJ1-1, with D uncertain. The CDR3 consists of 15 residues. Germline values: CDR1 SGDLS, CDR2 YYNGEE. Trimming stripped 0 bases from V and 0 bases from J, with 9 bases between. The CDR3 DNA sequence: TGTGCCAGCAGCGTAGTTCCGGGGTTGAACACTGAAGCTTTCTTT. Its translation: CASSVVPGLNTEAFF.

V gene TRBV4-3 combines with J gene TRBJ2-3; D is ambiguous. Germline V gene sequence: CDR1 LGHNA, CDR2 YSLEER. CDR3 length equals 13 residues. The V end lost 6 bases, the J end lost 2 bases, and 9 bases lay between the germline ends. The CDR3 region has the DNA TGCGCCAGCAGTTCGCGGATCACAGATACGCAGTATTTT. As protein: CASSSRITDTQYF.

The chain recombines TRBV4-1 with TRBJ1-5; unclear D gene. The germline gives CDR1 MGHRA, CDR2 YSYEKL. The CDR3 loop spans 14 amino acids. Trimming removed 1 base at V and 4 bases at J, with 8 bases between. This chain's CDR3 is CASSQVQDNQPQHF. CDR3 DNA: TGCGCCAGCAGCCAAGTCCAGGATAATCAGCCCCAGCATTTT.

This rearrangement joins TRBV5-4 to TRBJ2-7; D is possibly TRBD1 (5 bases). Germline CDR1 reads SGHNT; CDR2 reads YYREEE (reference sequence). CDR3 length: 14 amino acids. V gave up 2 bases and J gave up 4 bases, with 13 bases separating them. CDR3 loop: CASSLGQGDYEQYV. The CDR3 DNA is TGTGCCAGCAGCTTAGGGCAGGGTGATTACGAGCAGTACGTC.

This chain connects TRBV28 to TRBJ1-2, with D maybe TRBD1 (5 bases). V lost 4 bases, J lost 4 bases, and 13 bases lay in between. The CDR3 spans 14 residues. The germline V gene has CDR1 MDHEN and CDR2 SYDVKM. The CDR3, as DNA: TGTGCCAGCAGTTCTCAAACAGGCTTCTATGGCTACACCTTC. It specifies CASSSQTGFYGYTF.

This clone appeared once. The chain joins TRBV7-2 to TRBJ2-7; no reliable D call. The CDR3 loop spans 15 amino acids. The germline V gene encodes CDR1 SGHTA and CDR2 FQGNSA. Trimming pared 0 bases from V and 2 bases from J, leaving 11 bases between. This chain's CDR3 is CASSLASVLTYEQYF. The CDR3 DNA reads TGTGCCAGCAGCTTAGCTTCGGTACTTACCTACGAGCAGTACTTC.

The V and J genes are TRBV28 and TRBJ1-1, with D perhaps TRBD1 (5 bases). Germline assignment: CDR1 MDHEN and CDR2 SYDVKM. The V gene lost 2 bases and the J gene lost 7 bases, with 11 bases spanning the gap. The CDR3 length is 13 residues. The CDR3 protein is CASSLDGGREAFF. CDR3 sequence (DNA): TGTGCCAGCAGTTTAGACGGGGGACGTGAAGCTTTCTTT.

This clone was found a few times. The chain couples TRBV28 to TRBJ2-1; maybe TRBD2 (5 bases). V was trimmed by 2 bases and J by 7 bases, leaving 12 bases between them. Germline CDR1 MDHEN, CDR2 SYDVKM. The CDR3 totals 14 residues. As DNA, the CDR3 is TGTGCCAGCAGTTTAGGTGGGAGCAAAAATGAGCAGTTCTTC. Protein sequence: CASSLGGSKNEQFF.

The V call is TRBV6-5, the J call TRBJ1-1; a possible D gene is TRBD1 (6 bases). Germline CDR1 and CDR2: MNHEY and SVGAGI. V dropped 4 bases and J dropped 4 bases, with 10 bases sitting between them. The CDR3 runs 13 residues. The CDR3 coding sequence is TGTGCCAGCAGTTCGGACAGCGGCACTGAAGCTTTCTTT. Residues: CASSSDSGTEAFF.

The chain joins TRBV7-9 to TRBJ2-1, with 9 nucleotides matching TRBD1. The V and J ends lost 5 bases and 0 bases, in that order; junction bases with no gene match: 5. The CDR3 has 16 residues. Germline V gene lookup returns CDR1 SEHNR and CDR2 FQNEAQ (reference sequence). CDR3 protein: CASSKDRGGSYNEQFF. As DNA, the CDR3 is TGTGCCAGCAGCAAGGACAGGGGTGGCTCCTACAATGAGCAGTTCTTC.

The chain combines TRBV19 with TRBJ2-3; 13 positions match TRBD2. J was trimmed by 8 bases and V by 3 bases; bases with no gene match: 2. Germline loops: CDR1 LNHDA, CDR2 SQIVND (reference sequence). The CDR3 is 14 residues long. The DNA of the CDR3 is TGTGCCAGTAGTATGACTAGCGGGAGGCCTACGCAGTATTTT. Translating it yields CASSMTSGRPTQYF. The variable domain in full, with the rest retrieved from reference TRBV19 and TRBJ2-3, is DGGITQSPKYLFRKEGQNVTLSCEQNLNHDAMYWYRQDPGQGLRLIYYSQIVNDFQKGDIAEGYSVSREKKESFPLTVTSAQKNPTAFYLCASSMTSGRPTQYFGPGTRLTVL.

In this sample, this clone turned up many times. This chain joins TRBV3-1 (or the pseudogene TRBV3-2) and TRBJ2-2; D may be TRBD1 (6 bases). This CDR3 region has 15 residues. Trimming stripped 4 bases from V and 7 bases from J, with 16 bases between. Germline V CDR1 and CDR2: LGHDT, YNNKEL (reference sequence). The DNA for the CDR3 is TGTGCCAGCAGCCCCCAAGGGTTGGGACACGGGGAGCTGTTTTTT. Translated, it gives CASSPQGLGHGELFF.

V usage is TRBV19 and J usage is TRBJ1-5; D perhaps matches TRBD1 (5 bases). Trimming took off 7 bases at V and 3 bases at J, with 13 bases between the two ends. Germline V gene lookup returns CDR1 LNHDA and CDR2 SQIVND (reference sequence). CDR3 length: 14 residues. The CDR3 nucleotides read TGTGCCAGTACCCGCGGGGGGGACAATCAGCCCCAGCATTTT. This translates into CASTRGGDNQPQHF.

The sample holds one count of this clone. The chain has TRBV3-1 (or the pseudogene TRBV3-2) and TRBJ1-5, with a possible D match to TRBD1 (6 bases). V shed 1 base and J shed 4 bases, with 8 bases lying between them. CDR1 LGHDT and CDR2 YNNKEL come from the germline V gene (reference sequence). This CDR3 has 14 residues. The CDR3 DNA follows: TGTGCCAGCAGCCAAGTAGGGGGAAATCAGCCCCAGCATTTT. It specifies CASSQVGGNQPQHF.